This TCR beta chain was found in a study of blood T cell repertoires in COVID-19. Overall study context: Some COVID-19 samples were acute and others convalescent; all came from the United States, Italy and Spain. The cDNA or gDNA used as material had been derived from T cells, B-cell-depleted T cells, or PBMCs.

Original handling: Scientists estimated how many nucleated cells there were by amplifying reference gene primers. Method: immunoSEQ multiplex PCR; TCRdb's copy keeps in-frame clones and lacks some. From that table come the V and J calls and clone size; the DNA was used to work out D and trimming. The data contain 200,000 to 300,000 clones, roughly nine tenths of them singletons. The specimen sequenced was peripheral blood. This TCR derives from a man aged 55 to 69 who had recovered from COVID-19.

CDR3 region: CASSIKGRTSGGATDTQYF. The CDR3 DNA sequence: TGTGCCAGCTCAATAAAGGGCCGGACTAGCGGGGGGGCAACAGATACGCAGTATTTT. The V and J genes are TRBV7-9 and TRBJ2-3; 15 nucleotides align to TRBD2. V gave up 8 bases and J gave up 3 bases; unmatched junction bases: 15. Germline CDR1 is SEHNR and CDR2 is FQNEAQ (reference sequence). CDR3 length equals 19 residues.